Included here is one TCR beta chain sequence, with context. Its antigen is not known. A sample-barcoded 5' primer and a J-beta primer mix were used in a second PCR of roughly 6 to 11 cycles. Using its own MiXCR run on the 5' RACE reads, TCRdb lists one record per CDR3 protein. In the table there are about 640,000 distinct CDR3 sequences, roughly 58% of which are singletons. These data come from a study of blood T cells in healthy people across ages. Points from the study as a whole: Correlation between TCR beta diversity and naive T cell percentage was strong. Investigators treated diversity estimates from one million T cells as underestimates. Per-million-T-cell TCR beta diversity fell roughly linearly with age.

The CDR3 is 14 residues long. Trimming at V came to 4 bases and at J to 4 bases, leaving 5 bases not matched to a gene. Looked up from germline, CDR1 is SGHRS and CDR2 is YFSETQ. Specimen: blood. This chain connects TRBV5-1 to TRBJ2-3; 8 bases line up with TRBD1. The receptor was isolated from a man aged 55 to 69 in good health. CDR3: CASSDPQGADTQYF. Here the CDR3 DNA reads TGCGCCAGCAGCGACCCACAGGGGGCAGATACGCAGTATTTT.